The sequence of this T cell receptor beta chain was determined in a study of blood T cells in healthy people across ages. Study at large: Capturing about one barcoded beta molecule per two T cells was achieved by template switching.

PCR was performed a second time for about 6 to 12 cycles using a sample-barcoded 5' primer and a J-beta primer mix. TCRdb passed the 5' RACE reads through MiXCR, listing each CDR3 protein once. The data contain 1,500,000 or so distinct CDR3 sequences, 40% to 45% of them seen just once; the ten biggest clones take up 4%. Germline CDR1 MGHDK, CDR2 SYGVNS. J gave up 7 bases and V 7 bases, and 11 bases lay outside the gene matches. The CDR3 is 15 residues long. Overall study findings and caveats: Estimated diversity that came from one million T cells was considered an underestimate.

A note on this clonotype: Antigen unknown.

Sequenced material: blood. The sequence derives from a woman in her late teens or twenties in good health. The chain combines TRBV25-1 with TRBJ2-7; 12 bases are shared with TRBD1. CDR3 nucleotides: TGTGCCAGCATGATCGGGACAGGGGGCTTCAATGAGCAGTACTTC. Translated: CASMIGTGGFNEQYF.